A selection of T cell receptor beta chains follows, all from one sample in a study of blood T cell repertoires in COVID-19. Measured with immunoSEQ multiplex PCR; TCRdb has only the in-frame clones, and not every one. The sample carries fewer than 350,000 clones, over 75% recorded once. Sequencing was done on a sample of peripheral blood. These receptors were taken from a man between 18 and 29 years old with active or convalescent COVID-19. The CDR3 runs from the conserved cysteine through the conserved F or W. The D gene is left open where the match is weak. The size of a clone is reported for some rows only, either as once, few or many, or as a class for expanded clones.

d_call	cdr3_length	v_call	j_call	clone_size	cdr3_nt	cdr3_aa
TRBD2	17	TRBV7-8	TRBJ2-2	NA	TGTGCCAGCAGCTTAGGTTACAGCGGGGGATCCAGGGGGGAGCTGTTTTTT	CASSLGYSGGSRGELFF
NA	16	TRBV6-5	TRBJ1-6	NA	TGTGCCAGCAGTTACTCGATCGACGGGGAGAATTCACCCCTCCACTTT	CASSYSIDGENSPLHF
TRBD1	14	TRBV10-3	TRBJ2-7	NA	TGTGCCATCAGCGCCGACAGGGGGATAGAGGAGCAGTACTTC	CAISADRGIEEQYF
TRBD1	16	TRBV24-1	TRBJ2-2	once	TGTGCCACCCAACCCCAGGGGGCGTCAGGATCCGGGGAGCTGTTTTTT	CATQPQGASGSGELFF
NA	12	TRBV12-3/TRBV12-4	TRBJ1-4	NA	TGTGCCAGTAATACACTAGGTGAAAAACTGTTTTTT	CASNTLGEKLFF
TRBD1	14	TRBV27	TRBJ2-7	NA	TGTGCCAGCAGTTTCGGGACAGGGTCCTACGAGCAGTACTTC	CASSFGTGSYEQYF
NA	17	TRBV4-2	TRBJ2-6	NA	TGTGCCAGCAGCCAAGACCAAACAGTCTCTGGGGCCAACGTCCTGACTTTC	CASSQDQTVSGANVLTF
NA	12	TRBV12-3/TRBV12-4	TRBJ2-3	NA	TGTGCCAGCAGTTACAGGGCAGATACGCAGTATTTT	CASSYRADTQYF
TRBD1	17	TRBV5-1	TRBJ2-2	NA	TGCGCCAGCAGCTTCAGATTCGGGACAGGGACAGTCGGGGAGCTGTTTTTT	CASSFRFGTGTVGELFF
NA	14	TRBV19	TRBJ2-5	NA	TGTGCCAGTAGTATCTCAGGGATCCAAGAGACCCAGTACTTC	CASSISGIQETQYF
TRBD1	16	TRBV19	TRBJ2-2	NA	TGTGCCAGTAGTACCAGACAGGGGGCGGACACCGGGGAGCTGTTTTTT	CASSTRQGADTGELFF
NA	12	TRBV4-1	TRBJ2-3	NA	TGCGCCAGCAGCAAGACGGGGGATACGCAGTATTTT	CASSKTGDTQYF
TRBD2	18	TRBV7-9	TRBJ2-1	NA	TGTGCCAGCAGCCGAGATTTAGCGGGGGGCCCTTTGTACAATGAGCAGTTCTTC	CASSRDLAGGPLYNEQFF
NA	14	TRBV27	TRBJ2-7	NA	TGTGCCAGCAGCCCCTCTAGCGTCTCGGACGAGCAGTACTTC	CASSPSSVSDEQYF
TRBD1	12	TRBV19	TRBJ2-1	NA	TGTGCCAGTAGTTCAGGGGGCAGTGAGCAGTTCTTC	CASSSGGSEQFF
NA	13	TRBV12-3/TRBV12-4	TRBJ1-1	NA	TGTGCCAGCAGTTTAGGGGAGGCTACTGAAGCTTTCTTT	CASSLGEATEAFF
TRBD1	16	TRBV5-8	TRBJ2-7	NA	TGTGCCAGCAGCTTGGATAGGACAGGGCTTCGCAGCGAGCAGTACTTC	CASSLDRTGLRSEQYF
TRBD1	14	TRBV5-6	TRBJ1-1	NA	TGTGCCAGCAGCCAACAGGGGGATTGGACTGAAGCTTTCTTT	CASSQQGDWTEAFF
TRBD2	15	TRBV5-1	TRBJ2-1	NA	TGCGCCAGCCCAAGGAGGACTAGCGGGGAATATGAGCAGTTCTTC	CASPRRTSGEYEQFF
TRBD1	14	TRBV7-9	TRBJ1-1	NA	TGTGCCAGCAGCCCCGGGACAGGGACCGTTGAAGCTTTCTTT	CASSPGTGTVEAFF
NA	14	TRBV2	TRBJ2-7	NA	TGTGCCAGCGGTCGGACATCCGTTGTGGCCGAGCAGTACTTC	CASGRTSVVAEQYF
NA	12	TRBV13	TRBJ1-2	NA	TGTGCCAGCAGCTTAGGCCGCTATGGCTACACCTTC	CASSLGRYGYTF
TRBD2	18	TRBV9	TRBJ2-3	NA	TGTGCCAGCAGCGGTCCCGGGACTAGCGGGGGGGCGTGGGATACGCAGTATTTT	CASSGPGTSGGAWDTQYF
NA	13	TRBV7-2	TRBJ2-7	NA	TGTGCCAGCAGCTTAGAGGGGACCTACGAGCAGTACTTC	CASSLEGTYEQYF
NA	12	TRBV12-3/TRBV12-4	TRBJ1-2	once	TGTGCCAGCAGTTACAGGGTCTATGGCTACACCTTC	CASSYRVYGYTF
TRBD1	13	TRBV25-1	TRBJ1-1	NA	TGTGCCAGCAGTGTCCCAGGGGGCACTGAAGCTTTCTTT	CASSVPGGTEAFF
TRBD1	11	TRBV12-3/TRBV12-4	TRBJ1-6	NA	TGTGCCAGCAGCCTCGGGACAGCCCTCCATTTT	CASSLGTALHF
NA	18	TRBV5-1	TRBJ1-2	once	TGCGCCAGCAGCTCAGGGTCCCTTCGTGGCAGGGCGTCCTATGGCTACACCTTC	CASSSGSLRGRASYGYTF
NA	14	TRBV7-9	TRBJ1-2	NA	TGTGCCAGCAGCTTCGGGGGGATGAGCTATGGCTACACCTTC	CASSFGGMSYGYTF
TRBD2	13	TRBV7-2	TRBJ2-3	NA	TGTGCGGAAAGCGGGGGTGTAACAGATACGCAGTATTTT	CAESGGVTDTQYF
TRBD2	16	TRBV9	TRBJ2-2	NA	TGTGCCAGCAGCGTAGCTGCGGGGGAGTACACCGGGGAGCTGTTTTTT	CASSVAAGEYTGELFF
NA	14	TRBV9	TRBJ1-1	NA	TGTGCCAGCAGCGTAGTTATAACATCGTCTGCTGCTTTCTTT	CASSVVITSSAAFF
TRBD1	14	TRBV5-6	TRBJ1-1	NA	TGTGCCAGCAGCTGGGACAGGGCGTTGGCTGAAGCTTTCTTT	CASSWDRALAEAFF
NA	15	TRBV19	TRBJ1-1	NA	TGTGCCAGTTCCGGGATTATCCGGGGTAACACTGAAGCTTTCTTT	CASSGIIRGNTEAFF
TRBD2	16	TRBV12-5	TRBJ2-5	NA	TGTGCTAGTGGTTTGGGCCGACTAGCGGGGCGAGAGACCCAGTACTTC	CASGLGRLAGRETQYF
NA	14	TRBV13	TRBJ2-1	NA	TGTGCCAGCGGCGGCGTTAGCTCCTACAATGAGCAGTTCTTC	CASGGVSSYNEQFF
NA	15	TRBV6-6	TRBJ1-3	NA	TGTGCCAGCAGTTACAGCGGGGACGGTAGAAACACCATATATTTT	CASSYSGDGRNTIYF
NA	15	TRBV9	TRBJ2-1	NA	TGTGCCAGCAGCGAGGGCCTCGATGGAGGGAATGAGCAGTTCTTC	CASSEGLDGGNEQFF
TRBD1	15	TRBV5-4	TRBJ1-1	NA	TGTGCCAGCAGCTTAGCAGGGGGAGTCGGCACTGAAGCTTTCTTT	CASSLAGGVGTEAFF
TRBD1	12	TRBV18	TRBJ1-2	NA	TGTGCCAGCTCGGGACAGGGGGACGGCTACACCTTC	CASSGQGDGYTF
TRBD1	15	TRBV4-1	TRBJ2-2	once	TGCGCCAGCAGCCGAACAGGGGGCTACACCGGGGAGCTGTTTTTT	CASSRTGGYTGELFF
NA	15	TRBV5-1	TRBJ2-7	NA	TGCGCCAGCAGCTTGGAAGGCGGGTCTTTCTACGAGCAGTACTTC	CASSLEGGSFYEQYF
NA	16	TRBV5-4	TRBJ1-1	NA	TGTGCCAGCAGCCTCCCCGACTTCGGCTTGAACACTGAAGCTTTCTTT	CASSLPDFGLNTEAFF
TRBD1	14	TRBV10-2	TRBJ2-7	NA	TGCGCCAGCAGGGGGACAGGGCCGCCCTACGAGCAGTACTTC	CASRGTGPPYEQYF
NA	13	TRBV6-4	TRBJ2-1	NA	TGTGCCAGCAGTGACTCAGAGTACAATGAGCAGTTCTTC	CASSDSEYNEQFF
NA	15	TRBV13	TRBJ1-1	NA	TGTGCCAGCAGCCCGATCTACACCCCGGGGACTGAAGCTTTCTTT	CASSPIYTPGTEAFF
TRBD1	13	TRBV27	TRBJ1-2	NA	TGTGCCAGCAGTCCTGGACAGGGGAATGGCTACACCTTC	CASSPGQGNGYTF
TRBD1	21	TRBV4-3	TRBJ1-5	NA	TGCGCCAGCAGCCAAGAACACCGGGACAGGGTTAGGGTGAATAGCAATCAGCCCCAGCATTTT	CASSQEHRDRVRVNSNQPQHF
NA	12	TRBV7-9	TRBJ1-3	NA	TGTGCCAGCAACGAGAGGGGAAACACCATATATTTT	CASNERGNTIYF
NA	15	TRBV4-3	TRBJ2-2	NA	TGCGCCAGCAGCCAAGATACTGGGAACACCGGGGAGCTGTTTTTT	CASSQDTGNTGELFF
NA	16	TRBV4-1	TRBJ1-4	NA	TGCGCCAGCAGCCTCGCCCGCAGATCAACTAATGAAAAACTGTTTTTT	CASSLARRSTNEKLFF
NA	14	TRBV6-5	TRBJ2-5	NA	TGTGCCAGCGCCTCGGCCCTACGAGGCGGAATCCAGTACTTC	CASASALRGGIQYF
NA	15	TRBV6-2/TRBV6-3	TRBJ1-1	many	TGTGCCAGCAGTCCGAGGCTGGGGGGGTTAACTGAAGCTTTCTTT	CASSPRLGGLTEAFF
NA	18	TRBV10-3	TRBJ2-6	NA	TGTGCCATCAGTGTGGGGGCCCTGAGAGGCTCTGGGGCCAACGTCCTGACTTTC	CAISVGALRGSGANVLTF
TRBD2	17	TRBV18	TRBJ2-5	once	TGTGCCAGCTCACCAACGGTTAAGTCTAGCGGGGTAACGAGCCAGTACTTC	CASSPTVKSSGVTSQYF
TRBD1	12	TRBV2	TRBJ1-2	NA	TGTGCCAGCAGCCAGGGGGCCGGCGGCTACACCTTC	CASSQGAGGYTF
NA	15	TRBV11-2	TRBJ1-5	NA	TGTGCCAGCAGCTGGAACAGGGATAGCAATCAGCCCCAGCATTTT	CASSWNRDSNQPQHF